What follows describes a single T cell receptor (beta chain). The data were taken from a study of blood T cell repertoires in COVID-19. Repertoires were generated with immunoSEQ multiplex PCR, while TCRdb's copy carries only in-frame clones and drops some. The table lists 650,000 to 800,000 clones, around 90% of them singletons. Germline assignment: CDR1 LNHDA and CDR2 SQIVND (reference sequence). This CDR3 comprises 13 residues. Between the trimmed V and J ends, which lost 3 bases and 2 bases, there was a span of 7 bases. The chain couples TRBV19 to TRBJ1-1; a possible D gene is TRBD1 (5 bases). Sequenced sample: peripheral blood. This receptor was taken from a woman between 18 and 30 years old with acute or convalescent COVID-19. The CDR3 nucleotides read TGTGCCAGTAGTATGGGGCCAAACACTGAAGCTTTCTTT. The encoded protein is CASSMGPNTEAFF.